The rows below give T cell receptor beta chains drawn from one sample of a study of CD8+ T cells in alopecia areata. The method was immunoSEQ multiplex PCR; TCRdb's version includes in-frame clones alone and lacks a portion of them. The table has about 270,000 clones, over 45% seen once; the top ten hold roughly 0.93%. The material was CD4+ T cells sorted from blood, obtained at approximately week 51, from a patient treated with tofacitinib. These receptor sequences come from a human donor with alopecia areata. CDR3s include the opening cysteine and the closing phenylalanine or tryptophan. Fields, in order: CDR3 DNA, CDR3 protein, V gene, J gene, clone size, D gene. A D gene is named only where the DNA matches it firmly. Where a row states a size, it is once, few, many or the class of an expanded clone; other rows omit it.

CDR3 DNA: TGCAGTGCTCCTCGTTCGGAGACCCAGTACTTC
CDR3 protein: CSAPRSETQYF
V gene: TRBV20-1
J gene: TRBJ2-5
clone size: NA
D gene: NA

CDR3 DNA: TGCGCCAGCAGCCGCGACGGACAGGAGTATGGCTACACCTTC
CDR3 protein: CASSRDGQEYGYTF
V gene: TRBV5-1
J gene: TRBJ1-2
clone size: NA
D gene: TRBD1

CDR3 DNA: TGTGCCAGCAGCTTAACCGGAACCCTTGGGGAAAAACTGTTTTTT
CDR3 protein: CASSLTGTLGEKLFF
V gene: TRBV7-8
J gene: TRBJ1-4
clone size: NA
D gene: NA

CDR3 DNA: TGTGCCAGTAGGGGGACAGGGGGTTACGAGCAGTACTTC
CDR3 protein: CASRGTGGYEQYF
V gene: TRBV6-5
J gene: TRBJ2-7
clone size: NA
D gene: TRBD1

CDR3 DNA: TGTGCCAGCAGTCAAAGACAGGGACTAACCCATGAAGCTTTCTTT
CDR3 protein: CASSQRQGLTHEAFF
V gene: TRBV27
J gene: TRBJ1-1
clone size: NA
D gene: TRBD1

CDR3 DNA: TGTGCCACCAGCACCCCAGGGGGGAACAATCAGCCCCAGCATTTT
CDR3 protein: CATSTPGGNNQPQHF
V gene: TRBV15
J gene: TRBJ1-5
clone size: few
D gene: TRBD1

CDR3 DNA: TGTGCCTGGGACAAGAATTTGAACACTGAAGCTTTCTTT
CDR3 protein: CAWDKNLNTEAFF
V gene: TRBV30
J gene: TRBJ1-1
clone size: NA
D gene: NA

CDR3 DNA: TGTGCCAGCAGTACCCGTGTGGGAAAACCTTACGAGCAGTACTTC
CDR3 protein: CASSTRVGKPYEQYF
V gene: TRBV6-5
J gene: TRBJ2-7
clone size: NA
D gene: NA

CDR3 DNA: TGCAGTGCTAGAATATTGAACACCCAGTACTTC
CDR3 protein: CSARILNTQYF
V gene: TRBV20-1
J gene: TRBJ2-5
clone size: NA
D gene: NA

CDR3 DNA: TGCAGCGTGGGACAGAGCACAGATACGCAGTATTTT
CDR3 protein: CSVGQSTDTQYF
V gene: TRBV29-1
J gene: TRBJ2-3
clone size: NA
D gene: TRBD1

CDR3 DNA: TGCAGCGTCGCACCACGGGGCACAGATACGCAGTATTTT
CDR3 protein: CSVAPRGTDTQYF
V gene: TRBV29-1
J gene: TRBJ2-3
clone size: few
D gene: NA

CDR3 DNA: TGCAGCGTTGAGGCTAGCGGCCAAGAGACCCAGTACTTC
CDR3 protein: CSVEASGQETQYF
V gene: TRBV29-1
J gene: TRBJ2-5
clone size: NA
D gene: TRBD2

CDR3 DNA: TGTGCCAGCAGGCTGAACACTGAAGCTTTCTTT
CDR3 protein: CASRLNTEAFF
V gene: TRBV7-9
J gene: TRBJ1-1
clone size: few
D gene: NA

CDR3 DNA: TGTGCCTGGAGTGTTCAGTTTGTGACCCAGTACTTC
CDR3 protein: CAWSVQFVTQYF
V gene: TRBV30
J gene: TRBJ2-5
clone size: few
D gene: NA

CDR3 DNA: TGTGCCAGCAGTTACGTCGCGGAAACTGAAGCTTTCTTT
CDR3 protein: CASSYVAETEAFF
V gene: TRBV6-6
J gene: TRBJ1-1
clone size: many
D gene: NA

CDR3 DNA: TGTGCCAGCAGCTCCAGGACAGTTGAAGCTTTCTTT
CDR3 protein: CASSSRTVEAFF
V gene: TRBV5-4
J gene: TRBJ1-1
clone size: NA
D gene: NA

CDR3 DNA: TGTGCCAGCAGTGTGGAAGGACACTATGGCTACACCTTC
CDR3 protein: CASSVEGHYGYTF
V gene: TRBV2
J gene: TRBJ1-2
clone size: NA
D gene: NA

CDR3 DNA: TGTGCCAGCAGCTTAAGAATCGGTGGGGAGACCCAGTACTTC
CDR3 protein: CASSLRIGGETQYF
V gene: TRBV7-2
J gene: TRBJ2-5
clone size: NA
D gene: NA

CDR3 DNA: TGCAGCGTCGGGGGGATGACAGGGGCGAACACCGGGGAGCTGTTTTTT
CDR3 protein: CSVGGMTGANTGELFF
V gene: TRBV29-1
J gene: TRBJ2-2
clone size: NA
D gene: NA

CDR3 DNA: TGTGCCAGCAGTTTCCAAAATATGAACACCGGGGAGCTGTTTTTT
CDR3 protein: CASSFQNMNTGELFF
V gene: TRBV6-5
J gene: TRBJ2-2
clone size: NA
D gene: NA

CDR3 DNA: TGTGCCTGGAAAGAGACGGATATCTCTGGAAACACCATATATTTT
CDR3 protein: CAWKETDISGNTIYF
V gene: TRBV30
J gene: TRBJ1-3
clone size: once
D gene: NA

CDR3 DNA: TGTGCCAGCAGCTTAAACGGCGGGGCCACCGGGGAGCTGTTTTTT
CDR3 protein: CASSLNGGATGELFF
V gene: TRBV7-3
J gene: TRBJ2-2
clone size: NA
D gene: NA

CDR3 DNA: TGCAGCGTACAAGCAGGGTCGATCCAAGAGACCCAGTACTTC
CDR3 protein: CSVQAGSIQETQYF
V gene: TRBV29-1
J gene: TRBJ2-5
clone size: few
D gene: NA

CDR3 DNA: TGTGCCAGCAGTGTATCTAGCGGTTCTAGCACAGATACGCAGTATTTT
CDR3 protein: CASSVSSGSSTDTQYF
V gene: TRBV6-1
J gene: TRBJ2-3
clone size: NA
D gene: TRBD2

CDR3 DNA: TGCAGCGGAGCCAAAGACAGTTCACTGGGTGAGCAGTTCTTC
CDR3 protein: CSGAKDSSLGEQFF
V gene: TRBV29-1
J gene: TRBJ2-1
clone size: NA
D gene: NA

CDR3 DNA: TGTGCCAGCAGAGGGGCAGGGTGGTATCAGCCCCAGCATTTT
CDR3 protein: CASRGAGWYQPQHF
V gene: TRBV25-1
J gene: TRBJ1-5
clone size: NA
D gene: NA

CDR3 DNA: TGTGCCAGCAGGGGACCCGGGGACAGAAAACTGTTTTTT
CDR3 protein: CASRGPGDRKLFF
V gene: TRBV6-1
J gene: TRBJ1-4
clone size: NA
D gene: TRBD1

CDR3 DNA: TGCGCCAGCAGCTTGGAGGGACGTAACTATGGCTACACCTTC
CDR3 protein: CASSLEGRNYGYTF
V gene: TRBV5-1
J gene: TRBJ1-2
clone size: NA
D gene: NA

CDR3 DNA: TGTGCCAGCAGTGCGGCCCTTCAGGGTGGGTACTTC
CDR3 protein: CASSAALQGGYF
V gene: TRBV6-1
J gene: TRBJ2-7
clone size: few
D gene: NA

CDR3 DNA: TGCAGCGTTCGATTGGTCAACCTGAAAGAGACCCAGTACTTC
CDR3 protein: CSVRLVNLKETQYF
V gene: TRBV29-1
J gene: TRBJ2-5
clone size: few
D gene: NA

CDR3 DNA: TGTGCCAGCAGTTTATCTCAGGGGGCGTACTACGAGCAGTACTTC
CDR3 protein: CASSLSQGAYYEQYF
V gene: TRBV27
J gene: TRBJ2-7
clone size: NA
D gene: TRBD1

CDR3 DNA: TGTGCCAGCAGCCTAGGACTAGCGGGTGGGAACTACGAGCAGTACTTC
CDR3 protein: CASSLGLAGGNYEQYF
V gene: TRBV7-8
J gene: TRBJ2-7
clone size: few
D gene: TRBD2

CDR3 DNA: TGCAGCGTTCGACAGGGGCGCTACGAGCAGTACTTC
CDR3 protein: CSVRQGRYEQYF
V gene: TRBV29-1
J gene: TRBJ2-7
clone size: NA
D gene: TRBD1

CDR3 DNA: TGCGCCAGCAGCCCCTCGGGACTGGCAACCTACAATGAGCAGTTCTTC
CDR3 protein: CASSPSGLATYNEQFF
V gene: TRBV5-1
J gene: TRBJ2-1
clone size: few
D gene: NA

CDR3 DNA: TGTGCCAGAACTGGGGGGACATGGACCTACGAGCAGTACTTC
CDR3 protein: CARTGGTWTYEQYF
V gene: TRBV25-1
J gene: TRBJ2-7
clone size: NA
D gene: NA

CDR3 DNA: TGTGCCATCCGCAGGGAGGGGACTGAAGCTTTCTTT
CDR3 protein: CAIRREGTEAFF
V gene: TRBV10-3
J gene: TRBJ1-1
clone size: NA
D gene: NA

CDR3 DNA: TGTGCCAGCAGTCCCGAGTCCTACAATGAGCAGTTCTTC
CDR3 protein: CASSPESYNEQFF
V gene: TRBV6-6
J gene: TRBJ2-1
clone size: NA
D gene: NA

CDR3 DNA: TGTGCCAGCAACGACGGGAACACCGGGGAGCTGTTTTTT
CDR3 protein: CASNDGNTGELFF
V gene: TRBV9
J gene: TRBJ2-2
clone size: NA
D gene: NA